Listed here are 7 T cell receptor beta chains from one sample, sequenced in a study of OX40 agonist ivuxolimab in advanced cancers. The method was immunoSEQ multiplex PCR; TCRdb's version includes in-frame clones alone and lacks a portion of them. The sample has 100,000 or so clones, over 75% seen once. Source: CD4+ or CD8+ T cells sorted from blood, taken in a trial of the OX40 agonist ivuxolimab. These receptors all stem from an adult with an advanced solid tumor such as melanoma, head and neck, liver or kidney cancer.

The gene calls are TRBV15 and TRBJ1-2; 8 nucleotides align to TRBD1. The junction had 13 bases not matched to a gene; V was cut back by 0 bases and J by 4 bases. The CDR3 runs 18 residues. Germline loops: CDR1 LNHNV, CDR2 YYDKDF (reference sequence). CDR3 nucleotides: TGTGCCACCAGCAGAGAAATTGGGGAATGGACAGGGAGCTATGGCTACACCTTC. It codes for CATSREIGEWTGSYGYTF.

Written as DNA, the CDR3 is TGTGCCAGCAGAAGAAGTACAGATACGCAGTATTTT. It yields the protein CASRRSTDTQYF. This chain links TRBV2 with TRBJ2-3, with no clear D. The CDR3 totals 12 residues. CDR1 and CDR2 (germline): SNHLY, FYNNEI. Trimming cost V 6 bases and J 3 bases, with 7 bases left between them.

The chain joins TRBV11-3 to TRBJ1-1, with unresolved D. The V end lost 3 bases, the J end lost 4 bases, and 12 bases lay between the germline ends. There are 14 residues in the CDR3. Germline CDR1 SGHNT, CDR2 YENEEA. CDR3 amino acids: CASSLGGLGTEAFF. The CDR3, as DNA: TGTGCCAGCAGCTTGGGAGGGCTAGGCACTGAAGCTTTCTTT.

The chain carries TRBV7-9 and TRBJ2-7; D may be TRBD1 or TRBD2 (6 bases each). V shed 4 bases and J shed 3 bases, with 19 bases lying between them. CDR3 size: 16 residues. CDR1 is SEHNR and CDR2 is FQNEAQ in the germline V gene (reference sequence). For the CDR3, the DNA is TGTGCCAGCAGCTCAGGGTGGGGGGACATAGACTACGAGCAGTACTTC. Amino acid sequence: CASSSGWGDIDYEQYF.

This clone was found a few times. V usage is TRBV28 and J usage is TRBJ1-2, with 7 bases fitting TRBD1. Trimming at V came to 4 bases and at J to 5 bases, leaving 7 bases not matched to a gene. The CDR3 sequence is 14 residues long. Looked up from germline, CDR1 is MDHEN and CDR2 is SYDVKM. The CDR3 loop is CASSSPGQLYGYTF. In DNA form, the CDR3 reads TGTGCCAGCAGTTCCCCGGGACAGCTTTATGGCTACACCTTC.

V gene TRBV18 combines with J gene TRBJ1-5; tentatively, D is TRBD1 (6 bases). The CDR3 is 15 residues long. V was trimmed by 4 bases and J by 7 bases, leaving 17 bases between them. The germline CDR1 and CDR2 sequences are KGHSH and LQKENI. The CDR3 nucleotides read TGTGCCAGCTCACGGTCAGGGGCCTCTGGACAGCCCCAGCATTTT. This encodes CASSRSGASGQPQHF.

The V and J genes are TRBV19 and TRBJ2-3, with D possibly being TRBD1 or TRBD2 (5 bases each). This CDR3 contains 12 residues. Trimming pared 3 bases from V and 6 bases from J, leaving 7 bases between. CDR1 and CDR2 from the germline V gene are LNHDA and SQIVND (reference sequence). CDR3 sequence reads: CASSMWGDTQYF. The CDR3 bases are TGTGCCAGTAGTATGTGGGGGGATACGCAGTATTTT.